This T cell receptor (beta chain) derives from a study of T cell changes during pregnancy in multiple sclerosis. V lost 3 bases to trimming and J lost 5 bases; unmatched junction nucleotides: 3. The CDR3 spans 15 residues. Germline CDR1 is MDHEN and CDR2 is SYDVKM. Profiled with immunoSEQ multiplex PCR; TCRdb holds only in-frame clones, not every one. This sample has approximately 37,000 clones, with about 93% found just once. The TCR sequence derives from a female donor with multiple sclerosis, enrolled in a pregnancy study. The chain links TRBV28 to TRBJ2-5, with TRBD2 identical over 13 bases. Specimen: CD4+ T cells from peripheral blood mononuclear cells, collected in the third trimester of pregnancy. The CDR3 loop is CASSFGTSGTETQYF. The CDR3 DNA reads as TGTGCCAGCAGTTTTGGGACTAGCGGGACGGAGACCCAGTACTTC.